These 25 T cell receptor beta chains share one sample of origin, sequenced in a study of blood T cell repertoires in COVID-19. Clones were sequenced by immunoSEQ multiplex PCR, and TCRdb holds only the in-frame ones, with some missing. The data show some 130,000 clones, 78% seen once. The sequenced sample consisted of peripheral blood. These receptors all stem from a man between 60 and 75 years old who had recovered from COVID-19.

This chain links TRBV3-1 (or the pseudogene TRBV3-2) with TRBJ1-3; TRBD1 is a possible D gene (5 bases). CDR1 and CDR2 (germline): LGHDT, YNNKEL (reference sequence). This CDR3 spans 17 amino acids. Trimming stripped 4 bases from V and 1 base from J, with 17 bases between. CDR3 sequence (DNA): TGTGCCAGCAGCCCGTACGGTCCGACAGCTTCTGGAAACACCATATATTTT. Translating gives CASSPYGPTASGNTIYF.

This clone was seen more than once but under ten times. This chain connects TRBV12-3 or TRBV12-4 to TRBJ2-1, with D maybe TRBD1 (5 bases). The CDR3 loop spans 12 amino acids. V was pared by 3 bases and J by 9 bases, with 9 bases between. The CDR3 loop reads CASSFGQGEQFF. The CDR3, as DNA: TGTGCCAGCAGTTTTGGTCAGGGTGAGCAGTTCTTC.

The CDR3 nucleotides are TGTGCCTGGACCAGAGCGGGGCGCACCGGGGAGCTGTTTTTT. Translating gives CAWTRAGRTGELFF. This chain links TRBV30 with TRBJ2-2, with 7 positions matching TRBD2. This CDR3 spans 14 amino acids. Germline V gives CDR1 GTSNPN, CDR2 SVGIG (reference sequence). The V and J ends lost 4 bases and 4 bases, in that order; junction bases with no gene match: 6.

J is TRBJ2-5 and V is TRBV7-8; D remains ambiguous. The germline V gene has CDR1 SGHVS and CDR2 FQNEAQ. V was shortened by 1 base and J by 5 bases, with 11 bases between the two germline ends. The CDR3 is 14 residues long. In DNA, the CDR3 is TGTGCCAGCAGCTTAGAAACGGTGATGGAGACCCAGTACTTC. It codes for CASSLETVMETQYF.

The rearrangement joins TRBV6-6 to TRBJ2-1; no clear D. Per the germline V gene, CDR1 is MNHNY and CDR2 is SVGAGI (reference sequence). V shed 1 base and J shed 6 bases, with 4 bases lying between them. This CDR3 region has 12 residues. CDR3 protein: CASSYFSNEQFF. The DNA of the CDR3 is TGTGCCAGCAGTTACTTTAGCAATGAGCAGTTCTTC.

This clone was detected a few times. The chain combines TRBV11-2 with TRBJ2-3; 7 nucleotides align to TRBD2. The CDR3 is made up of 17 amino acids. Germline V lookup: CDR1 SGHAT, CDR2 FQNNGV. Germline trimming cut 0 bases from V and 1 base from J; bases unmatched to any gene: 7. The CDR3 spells CASSLDLSGIGTDTQYF. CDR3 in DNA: TGTGCCAGCAGCTTAGATCTGAGCGGGATTGGCACAGATACGCAGTATTTT.

In DNA form, the CDR3 reads TGTGCCAGTAGGGAGTTCACCGGGGAGCTGTTTTTT. Protein product: CASREFTGELFF. The chain employs TRBV19 and TRBJ2-2; D remains unclear. V lost 6 bases and J 4 bases, leaving 6 bases between the germline ends. The CDR3 loop spans 12 amino acids. Germline V CDR1 and CDR2: LNHDA, SQIVND (reference sequence).

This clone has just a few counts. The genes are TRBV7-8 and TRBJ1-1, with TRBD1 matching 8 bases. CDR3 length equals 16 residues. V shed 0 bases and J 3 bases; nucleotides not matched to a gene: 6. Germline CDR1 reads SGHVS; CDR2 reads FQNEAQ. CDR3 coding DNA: TGTGCCAGCAGCTTAGCGAGACAGGGGTCGGACACTGAAGCTTTCTTT. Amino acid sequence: CASSLARQGSDTEAFF.

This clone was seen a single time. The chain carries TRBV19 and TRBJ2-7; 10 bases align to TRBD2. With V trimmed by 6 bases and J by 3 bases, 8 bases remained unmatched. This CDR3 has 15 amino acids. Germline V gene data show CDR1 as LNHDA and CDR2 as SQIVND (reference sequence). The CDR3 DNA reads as TGTGCCAGTAGGCTAGCGGGAGAATCGAGCTACGAGCAGTACTTC. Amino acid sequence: CASRLAGESSYEQYF.

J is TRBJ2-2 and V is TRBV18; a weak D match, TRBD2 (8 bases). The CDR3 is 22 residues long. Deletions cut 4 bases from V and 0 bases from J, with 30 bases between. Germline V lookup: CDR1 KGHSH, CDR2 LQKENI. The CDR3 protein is CASSRRQGTSGGGNTNTGELFF. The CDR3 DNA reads TGTGCCAGCTCACGCAGACAGGGAACTAGCGGAGGGGGAAATACGAACACCGGGGAGCTGTTTTTT. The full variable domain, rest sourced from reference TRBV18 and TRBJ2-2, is NAGVMQNPRHLVRRRGQEARLRCSPMKGHSHVYWYRQLPEEGLKFMVYLQKENIIDESGMPKERFSAEFPKEGPSILRIQQVVRGDSAAYFCASSRRQGTSGGGNTNTGELFFGEGSRLTVL.

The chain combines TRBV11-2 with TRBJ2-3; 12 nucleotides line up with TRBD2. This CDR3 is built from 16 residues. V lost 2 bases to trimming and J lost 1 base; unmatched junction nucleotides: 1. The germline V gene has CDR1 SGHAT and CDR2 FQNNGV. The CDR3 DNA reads TGTGCCAGCAGCTTACGACTAGCGGGGGGCACAGATACGCAGTATTTT. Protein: CASSLRLAGGTDTQYF. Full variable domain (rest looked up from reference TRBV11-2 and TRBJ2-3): EAGVAQSPRYKIIEKRQSVAFWCNPISGHATLYWYQQILGQGPKLLIQFQNNGVVDDSQLPKDRFSAERLKGVDSTLKIQPAKLEDSAVYLCASSLRLAGGTDTQYFGPGTRLTVL.

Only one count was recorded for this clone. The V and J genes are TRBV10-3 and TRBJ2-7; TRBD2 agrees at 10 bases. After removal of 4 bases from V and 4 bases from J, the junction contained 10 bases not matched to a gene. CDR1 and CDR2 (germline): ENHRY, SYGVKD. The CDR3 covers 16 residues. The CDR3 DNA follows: TGTGCCATCAGTGCGGTCCAACTAGCGGGACGTTACGAGCAGTACTTC. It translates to CAISAVQLAGRYEQYF.

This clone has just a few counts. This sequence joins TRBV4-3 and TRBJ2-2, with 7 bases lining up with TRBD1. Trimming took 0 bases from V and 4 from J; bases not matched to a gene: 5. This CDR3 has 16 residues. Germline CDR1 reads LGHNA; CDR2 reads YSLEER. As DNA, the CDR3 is TGCGCCAGCAGCCAAGATAAAAACAGGGGCACCGGGGAGCTGTTTTTT. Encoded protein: CASSQDKNRGTGELFF.

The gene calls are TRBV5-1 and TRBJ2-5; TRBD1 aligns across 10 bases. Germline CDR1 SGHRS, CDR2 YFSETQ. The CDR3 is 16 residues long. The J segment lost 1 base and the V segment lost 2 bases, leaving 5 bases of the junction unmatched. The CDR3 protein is CASSFRTGGSQETQYF. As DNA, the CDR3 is TGCGCCAGCAGCTTTCGGACAGGGGGTTCCCAAGAGACCCAGTACTTC.

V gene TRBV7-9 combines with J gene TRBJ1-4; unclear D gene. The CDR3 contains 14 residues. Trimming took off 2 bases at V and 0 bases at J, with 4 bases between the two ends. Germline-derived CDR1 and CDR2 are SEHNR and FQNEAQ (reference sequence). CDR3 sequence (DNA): TGTGCCAGCAGCTTAATCTCAACTAATGAAAAACTGTTTTTT. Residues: CASSLISTNEKLFF. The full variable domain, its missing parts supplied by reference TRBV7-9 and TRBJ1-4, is DTGVSQNPRHKITKRGQNVTFRCDPISEHNRLYWYRQTLGQGPEFLTYFQNEAQLEKSRLLSDRFSAERPKGSFSTLEIQRTEQGDSAMYLCASSLISTNEKLFFGSGTQLSVL.

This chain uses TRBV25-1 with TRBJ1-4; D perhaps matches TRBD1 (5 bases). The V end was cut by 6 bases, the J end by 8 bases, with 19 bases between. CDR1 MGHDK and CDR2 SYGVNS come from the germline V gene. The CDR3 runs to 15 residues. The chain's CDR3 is CASRPFMGEGEKLFF. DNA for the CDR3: TGTGCCAGCAGGCCATTCATGGGGGAGGGAGAAAAACTGTTTTTT.

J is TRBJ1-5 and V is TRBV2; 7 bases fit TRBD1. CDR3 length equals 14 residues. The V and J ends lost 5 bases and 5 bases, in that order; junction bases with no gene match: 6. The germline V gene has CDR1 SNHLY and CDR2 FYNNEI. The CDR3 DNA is TGTGCCAGCAGTAACGACAGGGCCCATCAGCCCCAGCATTTT. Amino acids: CASSNDRAHQPQHF.

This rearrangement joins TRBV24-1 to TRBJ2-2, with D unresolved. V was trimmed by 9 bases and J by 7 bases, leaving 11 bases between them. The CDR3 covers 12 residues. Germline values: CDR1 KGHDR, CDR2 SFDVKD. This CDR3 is CATAAGIGELFF. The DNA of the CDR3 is TGTGCCACCGCCGCAGGAATCGGGGAGCTGTTTTTT.

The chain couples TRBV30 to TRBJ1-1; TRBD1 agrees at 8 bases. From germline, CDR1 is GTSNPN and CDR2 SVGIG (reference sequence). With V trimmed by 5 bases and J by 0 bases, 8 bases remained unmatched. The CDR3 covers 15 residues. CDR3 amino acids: CAWFHRGGMNTEAFF. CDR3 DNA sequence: TGTGCCTGGTTCCACAGGGGGGGAATGAACACTGAAGCTTTCTTT.

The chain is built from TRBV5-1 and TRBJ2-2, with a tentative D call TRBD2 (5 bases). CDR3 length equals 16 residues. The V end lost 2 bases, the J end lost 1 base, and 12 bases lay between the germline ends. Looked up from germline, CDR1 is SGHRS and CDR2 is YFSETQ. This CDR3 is CASSFTPGVNTGELFF. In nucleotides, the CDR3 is TGCGCCAGCAGCTTCACCCCCGGGGTGAACACCGGGGAGCTGTTTTTT.

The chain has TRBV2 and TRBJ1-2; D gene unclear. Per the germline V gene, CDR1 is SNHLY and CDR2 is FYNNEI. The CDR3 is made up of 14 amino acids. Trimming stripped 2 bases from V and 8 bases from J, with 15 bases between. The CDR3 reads CASSEFGAVRGYTF. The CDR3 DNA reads TGTGCCAGCAGTGAATTCGGAGCCGTGAGGGGCTACACCTTC.

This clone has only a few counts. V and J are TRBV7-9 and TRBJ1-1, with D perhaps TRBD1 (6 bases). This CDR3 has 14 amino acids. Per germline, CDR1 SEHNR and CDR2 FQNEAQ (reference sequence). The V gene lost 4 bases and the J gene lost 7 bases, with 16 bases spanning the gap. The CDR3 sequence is CASSSEGGTFEAFF. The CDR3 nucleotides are TGTGCCAGCAGCTCGGAGGGGGGGACTTTTGAAGCTTTCTTT.

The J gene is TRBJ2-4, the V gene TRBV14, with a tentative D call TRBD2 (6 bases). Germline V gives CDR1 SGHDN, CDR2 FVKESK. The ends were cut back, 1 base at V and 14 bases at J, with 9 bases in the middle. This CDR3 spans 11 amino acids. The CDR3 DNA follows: TGTGCCAGCAGCCAAGTAGGCGGGGAGTACTTC. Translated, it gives CASSQVGGEYF.

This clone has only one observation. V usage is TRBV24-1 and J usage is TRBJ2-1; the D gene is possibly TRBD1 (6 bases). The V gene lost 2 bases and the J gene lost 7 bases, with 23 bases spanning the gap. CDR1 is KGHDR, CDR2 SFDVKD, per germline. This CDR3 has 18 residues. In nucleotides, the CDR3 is TGTGCCACCAGTGATTCCCCGGGGACACCAGGTGGATGGAATGAGCAGTTCTTC. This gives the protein CATSDSPGTPGGWNEQFF.

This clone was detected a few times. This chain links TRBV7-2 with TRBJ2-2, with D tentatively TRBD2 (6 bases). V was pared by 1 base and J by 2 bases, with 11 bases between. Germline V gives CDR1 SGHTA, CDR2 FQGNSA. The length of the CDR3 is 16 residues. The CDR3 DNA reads TGTGCCAGCAGCTTAGTCCCGCGGGGAAACACCGGGGAGCTGTTTTTT. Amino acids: CASSLVPRGNTGELFF.